The source of this TCR beta chain is a study of OX40 agonist ivuxolimab in advanced cancers. Study information: Ivuxolimab was administered intravenously to patients at 0.01 to 10 mg/kg every 2 weeks. Three patients got partial responses; one had hepatocellular carcinoma and two had cutaneous melanoma. Findings and limits, study-wide: At 0.1 to 3.0 mg/kg and by week 6, CD4+ and CD8+ T cells in the blood had expanded clonally.

In the case of this clone: Antigen specificity is unknown. Within the sample, other DNA sequences also encode this same CDR3.

The germline CDR1 and CDR2 sequences are MNHEY and SMNVEV (reference sequence). The CDR3 is made up of 15 amino acids. Trimming at V came to 5 bases and at J to 7 bases, leaving 3 bases not matched to a gene. Produced via immunoSEQ multiplex PCR; TCRdb's table is partial and in-frame only. Of tens of thousands of clones in the sample, roughly nine tenths were seen once. The sequence was obtained from an adult with an advanced solid tumor such as melanoma, head and neck, liver or kidney cancer. This specimen was CD4+ or CD8+ T cells sorted from blood, taken in a trial of the OX40 agonist ivuxolimab. The genes are TRBV27 and TRBJ2-1; 15 bases map to TRBD2. CDR3 coding DNA: TGTGCCAGCAGTCCCGGGACTAGCGGGAGGAATGAGCAGTTCTTC. Its translation is CASSPGTSGRNEQFF.